The rows below give T cell receptor beta chains drawn from one sample of a study of blood T cell repertoires in COVID-19. Assay used: immunoSEQ multiplex PCR; TCRdb lists only in-frame clones, some missing. The sample lists 100,000 to 150,000 clones; more than 80% were seen once. The material sequenced was peripheral blood. The receptors originated from a woman of 80 years or more with COVID-19, enrolled during active disease. The CDR3 runs from the conserved cysteine through the conserved F or W. Each record gives: CDR3 protein, CDR3 DNA, J gene, clone size, CDR3 length, V gene, D gene. The D gene is left open where the match is weak. Rows give clone size only sometimes, using once, few, many, or a class for an expanded clone.

CDR3 protein: CAIATGTNTGELFF
CDR3 DNA: TGTGCCATCGCGACAGGGACGAACACCGGGGAGCTGTTTTTT
J gene: TRBJ2-2
clone size: NA
CDR3 length: 14
V gene: TRBV10-3
D gene: TRBD1

CDR3 protein: CSVKDRRNTGELFF
CDR3 DNA: TGCAGCGTCAAGGACAGACGGAACACCGGGGAGCTGTTTTTT
J gene: TRBJ2-2
clone size: NA
CDR3 length: 14
V gene: TRBV29-1
D gene: NA

CDR3 protein: CASSLAAALSF
CDR3 DNA: TGTGCCAGCAGTCTGGCGGCCGCTTTGAGCTTC
J gene: TRBJ1-2
clone size: NA
CDR3 length: 11
V gene: TRBV6-2/TRBV6-3
D gene: NA

CDR3 protein: CASSSGPGTGDIETQYF
CDR3 DNA: TGCGCCAGCAGCTCCGGGCCCGGGACAGGGGACATCGAGACCCAGTACTTC
J gene: TRBJ2-5
clone size: NA
CDR3 length: 17
V gene: TRBV5-1
D gene: TRBD1

CDR3 protein: CASSSARQGKYNEQFF
CDR3 DNA: TGTGCCAGCAGCTCCGCGAGACAGGGCAAGTACAATGAGCAGTTCTTC
J gene: TRBJ2-1
clone size: NA
CDR3 length: 16
V gene: TRBV11-3
D gene: TRBD1

CDR3 protein: CASSSGQGTEAFF
CDR3 DNA: TGTGCCAGCAGCTCCGGACAGGGCACTGAAGCTTTCTTT
J gene: TRBJ1-1
clone size: NA
CDR3 length: 13
V gene: TRBV7-6
D gene: TRBD1

CDR3 protein: CASSRTDNYGYTF
CDR3 DNA: TGTGCCAGCAGTAGAACAGACAACTATGGCTACACCTTC
J gene: TRBJ1-2
clone size: NA
CDR3 length: 13
V gene: TRBV6-5
D gene: NA

CDR3 protein: CSARAGVGYTF
CDR3 DNA: TGCAGTGCCAGGGCAGGGGTAGGCTACACCTTC
J gene: TRBJ1-2
clone size: NA
CDR3 length: 11
V gene: TRBV20-1
D gene: NA

CDR3 protein: CASRPSGGPGPFTGELFF
CDR3 DNA: TGTGCCAGCAGGCCTTCCGGAGGTCCGGGTCCATTCACCGGGGAGCTGTTTTTT
J gene: TRBJ2-2
clone size: NA
CDR3 length: 18
V gene: TRBV6-2/TRBV6-3
D gene: NA

CDR3 protein: CASSPNGQKNTEAFF
CDR3 DNA: TGCGCCAGCAGCCCAAATGGACAGAAGAACACTGAAGCTTTCTTT
J gene: TRBJ1-1
clone size: NA
CDR3 length: 15
V gene: TRBV5-1
D gene: NA

CDR3 protein: CASSLGHTNQPQHF
CDR3 DNA: TGTGCCAGCAGCTTGGGACACACCAATCAGCCCCAGCATTTT
J gene: TRBJ1-5
clone size: NA
CDR3 length: 14
V gene: TRBV5-6
D gene: NA

CDR3 protein: CASGTGTALLNTEAFF
CDR3 DNA: TGTGCCAGCGGCACCGGGACAGCCCTATTGAACACTGAAGCTTTCTTT
J gene: TRBJ1-1
clone size: NA
CDR3 length: 16
V gene: TRBV7-9
D gene: TRBD1

CDR3 protein: CASSSGVLHTGELFF
CDR3 DNA: TGTGCCAGCAGCAGCGGGGTCCTCCACACCGGGGAGCTGTTTTTT
J gene: TRBJ2-2
clone size: NA
CDR3 length: 15
V gene: TRBV5-5
D gene: TRBD2

CDR3 protein: CASSKDRTLNTEAFF
CDR3 DNA: TGCGCCAGCAGCAAGGACAGGACTTTGAACACTGAAGCTTTCTTT
J gene: TRBJ1-1
clone size: few
CDR3 length: 15
V gene: TRBV5-1
D gene: TRBD1

CDR3 protein: CSASDLLAGTGTQYF
CDR3 DNA: TGCAGTGCTAGTGACCTACTAGCGGGGACAGGGACCCAGTACTTC
J gene: TRBJ2-5
clone size: NA
CDR3 length: 15
V gene: TRBV20-1
D gene: TRBD2

CDR3 protein: CASSPDITGLRYEQYF
CDR3 DNA: TGTGCCAGCAGCCCGGATATAACAGGGCTCCGCTACGAGCAGTACTTC
J gene: TRBJ2-7
clone size: once
CDR3 length: 16
V gene: TRBV7-9
D gene: NA

CDR3 protein: CASSFGLGHTEAFF
CDR3 DNA: TGTGCCAGCAGCTTTGGGTTGGGGCACACTGAAGCTTTCTTT
J gene: TRBJ1-1
clone size: NA
CDR3 length: 14
V gene: TRBV6-2/TRBV6-3
D gene: NA

CDR3 protein: CASRNREGNQPQHF
CDR3 DNA: TGTGCCAGTCGAAACAGGGAAGGCAATCAGCCCCAGCATTTT
J gene: TRBJ1-5
clone size: NA
CDR3 length: 14
V gene: TRBV19
D gene: NA

CDR3 protein: CAISESEGAETQYF
CDR3 DNA: TGTGCCATCAGTGAGTCGGAGGGGGCGGAGACCCAGTACTTC
J gene: TRBJ2-5
clone size: NA
CDR3 length: 14
V gene: TRBV10-3
D gene: NA

CDR3 protein: CASSPREGPNEKLFF
CDR3 DNA: TGTGCCAGCAGCCCTCGGGAGGGACCTAATGAAAAACTGTTTTTT
J gene: TRBJ1-4
clone size: NA
CDR3 length: 15
V gene: TRBV3-1/TRBV3-2
D gene: NA

CDR3 protein: CASIRDRGLGEQYF
CDR3 DNA: TGTGCCAGCATCCGGGACAGGGGCCTGGGCGAGCAGTACTTC
J gene: TRBJ2-7
clone size: NA
CDR3 length: 14
V gene: TRBV6-5
D gene: TRBD1

CDR3 protein: CASSAHRGNQPQHF
CDR3 DNA: TGTGCCAGCAGCGCCCACAGGGGCAATCAGCCCCAGCATTTT
J gene: TRBJ1-5
clone size: NA
CDR3 length: 14
V gene: TRBV3-1/TRBV3-2
D gene: NA

CDR3 protein: CASSLVTGISGNTIYF
CDR3 DNA: TGTGCCAGCAGCTTGGTCACAGGAATCTCTGGAAACACCATATATTTT
J gene: TRBJ1-3
clone size: few
CDR3 length: 16
V gene: TRBV7-8
D gene: NA

CDR3 protein: CASSQSTADTNYGYTF
CDR3 DNA: TGTGCCAGCAGCCAATCGACAGCCGATACTAACTATGGCTACACCTTC
J gene: TRBJ1-2
clone size: NA
CDR3 length: 16
V gene: TRBV4-2
D gene: NA